This TCR beta chain is from a study of blood T cell repertoires in COVID-19. About the research overall: Samples taken during acute and convalescent COVID-19 were collected in the United States, Italy and Spain. Sources were T cells, B-cell-depleted T cells, or PBMCs; the material itself was cDNA or gDNA.

Deletions cut 6 bases from V and 9 bases from J, with 12 bases between. Germline V gene lookup returns CDR1 ENHRY and CDR2 SYGVKD. The CDR3 length is 12 residues. The repertoire was sequenced with immunoSEQ multiplex PCR; TCRdb's copy has only in-frame clones and lacks some. The table has just over 95,000 clones, roughly 80% seen once. This clonotype was sampled from a man aged 80 or over with acute or convalescent COVID-19. Sequencing input: peripheral blood. V and J are TRBV10-3 and TRBJ1-5; no definite D call. The CDR3 nucleotides read TGTGCCATCAGCGAAAGCGAATGGCCCCAGCATTTT. Encoded protein: CAISESEWPQHF.